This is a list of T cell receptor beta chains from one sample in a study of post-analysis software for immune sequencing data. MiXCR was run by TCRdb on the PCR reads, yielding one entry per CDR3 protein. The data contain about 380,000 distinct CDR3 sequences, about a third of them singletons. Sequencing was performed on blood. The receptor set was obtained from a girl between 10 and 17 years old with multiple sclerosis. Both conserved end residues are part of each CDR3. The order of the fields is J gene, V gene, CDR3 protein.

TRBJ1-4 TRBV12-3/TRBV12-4 CASSLGWGEKLFF
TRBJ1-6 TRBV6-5 CASSPERRISPLHF
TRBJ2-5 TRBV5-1 CASSFNTGQQETQYF
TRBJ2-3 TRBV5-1 CASSLARGGTDTQYF
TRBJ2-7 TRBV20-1 CSARVGTPSYEQYF
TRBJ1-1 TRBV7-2 CASTLRQGHGAEAFF
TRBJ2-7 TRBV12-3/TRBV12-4 CASSFDPGVSGEQYF
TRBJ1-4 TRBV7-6 CASSSFLDNEKLFF
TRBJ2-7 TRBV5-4 CASSAPGQFSSYEQYF
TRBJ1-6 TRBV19 CASSIDPGTNSPLHF
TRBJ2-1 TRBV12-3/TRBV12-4 CASSATDSNSEFF
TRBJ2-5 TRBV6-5 CASSLGTAGAQYF
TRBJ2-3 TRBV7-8 CASSPWVGMGTQYF
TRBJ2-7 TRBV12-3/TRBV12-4 CASSLEADEQYF
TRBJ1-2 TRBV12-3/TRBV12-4 CASSFNQGAYYGHTF
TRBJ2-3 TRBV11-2 CASSLAGGHTDTQYF
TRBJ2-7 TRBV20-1 CSARDSGGPSYEQYF
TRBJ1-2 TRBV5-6 CASSPGANGYTF
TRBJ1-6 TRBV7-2 CASSLEKTLYNSPLHF
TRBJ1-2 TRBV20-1 CSATANYGYTF
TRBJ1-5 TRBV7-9 CASSSGQAGGQPQHF
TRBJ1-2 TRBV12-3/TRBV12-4 CASSLSGTCSGYTF
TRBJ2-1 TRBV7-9 CASSLVGASGVDEQFF
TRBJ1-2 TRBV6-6 CASRTPNYGYTF
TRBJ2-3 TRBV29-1 CSVEDLRQGGTDTQYF
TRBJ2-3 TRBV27 CASSRRDRAPDTQYF
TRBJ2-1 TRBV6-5 CASSYSPLAGIYNEQFF
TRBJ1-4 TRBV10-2 CASSRRAQYNEKLFF
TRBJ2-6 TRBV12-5 CASGLRWANVLTF
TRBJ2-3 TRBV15 CATSRPSPLAVFSTDTQYF
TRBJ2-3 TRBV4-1 CASSLRTSGDTQYF
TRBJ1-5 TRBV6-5 CASSWTSNQPQHF
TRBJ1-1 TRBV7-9 CASSSGPGEAFF
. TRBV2 CASTPTLTGVDYEQYF
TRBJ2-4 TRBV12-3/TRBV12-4 CASSPRDSEGGKNIQYF
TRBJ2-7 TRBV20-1 CSARRASGGYEQYF
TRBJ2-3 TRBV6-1 CASRPPGLAGGTDTQYF
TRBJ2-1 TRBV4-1 CASSQVLVDEQFF
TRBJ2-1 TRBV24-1 CATSARGPSSYNEQFF
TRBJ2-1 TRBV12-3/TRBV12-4 CASAPPPQLAGAYNEQFF
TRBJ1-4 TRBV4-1 CASSLNRDRINEKLFF
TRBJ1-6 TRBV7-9 CASSFMVTAPGPLHF
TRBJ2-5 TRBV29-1 CSEGLGKETQYF
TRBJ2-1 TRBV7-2 CASSFGQAPNEQFF
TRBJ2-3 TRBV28 CASSPAGTDGTDTQYF
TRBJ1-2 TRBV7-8 CASSTYRGDGYTF
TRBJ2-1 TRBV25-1 CASSVSLGGSEQFF
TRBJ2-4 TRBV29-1 CSVGELAGGFEVIQYF
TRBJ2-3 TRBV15 CATSRARAGTADTQYF
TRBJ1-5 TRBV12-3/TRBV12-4 CASSPRDDQPQHF
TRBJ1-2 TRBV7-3 CASSLATGIGYTF
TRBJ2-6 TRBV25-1 CASSLQGDMSNVLTF
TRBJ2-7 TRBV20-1 CSAGGSYEQYF
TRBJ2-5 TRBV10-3 CAISESPRGSQETQYF
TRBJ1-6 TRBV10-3 CAISEETGNSPLHF
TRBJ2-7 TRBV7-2 CASSFTGPYEQYF
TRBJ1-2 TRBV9 CASSVEAGRDYGYTF
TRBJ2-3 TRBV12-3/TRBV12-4 CASQTGFVDTQYF
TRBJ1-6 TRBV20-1 CSARPGVSPLHF